The clone carrying this T cell receptor (beta chain) was recorded many times. Isolation of PBMCs was performed on 9.5 to 10 ml fresh peripheral blood. CDR3 length equals 12 residues. V lost 6 bases and J 4 bases, leaving 12 bases between the germline ends. Germline V gene sequence: CDR1 DFQATT, CDR2 SNEGSKA (reference sequence). Using RNA transcripts as the source, TCR beta CDR3 regions were amplified. First-round RT-PCR of the TCR CDR3 relied on the HTBI primer set. TCRdb re-called the multiplex PCR reads with MiXCR, one entry per CDR3 protein. The table has approximately 870,000 distinct CDR3 sequences, over 35% seen once. These data come from a study of T cells in Graves' hyperthyroidism and ophthalmopathy.

The chain is built from TRBV20-1 and TRBJ1-1; tentative D call: TRBD1 (6 bases). The material sequenced was blood. The receptor was derived from a man between 18 and 29 years old with Graves' hyperthyroidism. The CDR3 DNA follows: TGCAGTGCCATGGGACAAAGCACTGAAGCTTTCTTT. Its protein is CSAMGQSTEAFF.